What follows are 26 T cell receptor beta chains derived from one specimen sequenced in a study of PD-1 blockade in mismatch repair-deficient tumors. The assay was immunoSEQ multiplex PCR, and TCRdb's table has in-frame clones only and misses some. The sample shows some 45,000 clones, 65% to 80% of them seen only once. Here the sequenced sample was PBMCs, taken before pembrolizumab treatment. All receptors come from an adult with mismatch repair-deficient cancer.

This clone was observed a handful of times. V gene TRBV10-3 combines with J gene TRBJ2-1; 11 nucleotides agree with TRBD2. V shed 0 bases, J shed 9 bases, and the junction held 7 bases outside the gene matches. CDR1 and CDR2 from the germline V gene are ENHRY and SYGVKD. The CDR3 has 16 residues. In nucleotides, the CDR3 is TGTGCCATCAGTGAGTCGAAAAGGCTAGCGGGAGGTGAGCAGTTCTTC. Its protein product is CAISESKRLAGGEQFF.

This chain connects TRBV29-1 to TRBJ1-1; 9 bases are shared with TRBD1. Germline trimming cut 4 bases from V and 6 bases from J; bases unmatched to any gene: 12. The CDR3 loop spans 15 amino acids. Looked up from germline, CDR1 is SQVTM and CDR2 is ANQGSEA. The CDR3 nucleotides read TGCAGCGTTGTGAGGGACAGGGACTCGCCCCCTGAAGCTTTCTTT. Translated: CSVVRDRDSPPEAFF.

J is TRBJ2-3 and V is TRBV27, with 9 bases identical to TRBD2. CDR1 and CDR2 (germline): MNHEY, SMNVEV (reference sequence). The CDR3 runs 17 residues. With 5 bases clipped from V and 1 base from J, the junction kept 10 bases outside the gene matches. The CDR3 loop reads CASSRIAGALRTDTQYF. CDR3 bases: TGTGCCAGCAGTAGGATAGCGGGAGCCCTTCGCACAGATACGCAGTATTTT.

The CDR3 DNA reads as TGCAGCGTATTACTGGGGTTCCTAGCCTACAATGAGCAGTTCTTC. Translated: CSVLLGFLAYNEQFF. This sequence joins TRBV29-1 and TRBJ2-1, with unresolved D. V lost 6 bases and J 2 bases, leaving 17 bases between the germline ends. Per the germline V gene, CDR1 is SQVTM and CDR2 is ANQGSEA. This CDR3 spans 15 amino acids.

This chain connects TRBV5-4 to TRBJ2-3; TRBD2 aligns across 9 bases. CDR1 is SGHNT, CDR2 YYREEE, per germline (reference sequence). The CDR3 extends over 16 amino acids. The V segment lost 3 bases and the J segment 2 bases; nucleotides outside the gene matches: 7. CDR3 in amino acids: CASSSYSGSNTDTQYF. In nucleotides, the CDR3 is TGTGCCAGCAGCTCTTATAGCGGGAGCAACACAGATACGCAGTATTTT. Based on the CDR3 plus reference TRBV5-4 and TRBJ2-3, the full variable domain is ETGVTQSPTHLIKTRGQQVTLRCSSQSGHNTVSWYQQALGQGPQFIFQYYREEENGRGNFPPRFSGLQFPNYSSELNVNALELDDSALYLCASSSYSGSNTDTQYFGPGTRLTVL.

The genes are TRBV30 and TRBJ2-3, with D unclear. CDR1 is GTSNPN and CDR2 is SVGIG in the germline V gene (reference sequence). Deletions cut 2 bases from V and 2 bases from J, with 11 bases between. This CDR3 is built from 14 residues. CDR3 loop: CAWSRADYTDTQYF. The CDR3 DNA sequence: TGTGCCTGGAGTCGGGCGGATTACACAGATACGCAGTATTTT. The variable domain in full, completed from reference TRBV30 and TRBJ2-3, reads SQTIHQWPATLVQPVGSPLSLECTVEGTSNPNLYWYRQAAGRGLQLLFYSVGIGQISSEVPQNLSASRPQDRQFILSSKKLLLSDSGFYLCAWSRADYTDTQYFGPGTRLTVL.

The chain links TRBV7-2 to TRBJ1-5; 8 nucleotides align to TRBD1. CDR3 size: 15 residues. The germline CDR1 and CDR2 sequences are SGHTA and FQGNSA. Trimming at V came to 3 bases and at J to 1 base, leaving 2 bases not matched to a gene. In nucleotides, the CDR3 is TGTGCCAGCAGCTTGTACAGGGGGAGCAATCAGCCCCAGCATTTT. Its translation is CASSLYRGSNQPQHF.

V is TRBV7-2 and J is TRBJ2-7; D not resolved. The CDR3 runs to 14 residues. The germline V and J ends were trimmed by 1 base and 2 bases, with 9 bases remaining between them. Per the germline V gene, CDR1 is SGHTA and CDR2 is FQGNSA. The CDR3: CASSLEPRTYEQYF. The CDR3 DNA sequence: TGTGCCAGCAGCTTAGAACCTCGAACCTACGAGCAGTACTTC.

The V call is TRBV11-2, the J call TRBJ1-2; D not resolved. The CDR3 runs 13 residues. Trimming left V 4 bases short and J 1 base short, with 7 bases between. The germline V gene encodes CDR1 SGHAT and CDR2 FQNNGV. CDR3 protein: CASSSGLNYGYTF. In DNA, the CDR3 is TGTGCCAGCAGCTCGGGCCTTAACTATGGCTACACCTTC. The whole variable domain, remainder taken from reference TRBV11-2 and TRBJ1-2, is EAGVAQSPRYKIIEKRQSVAFWCNPISGHATLYWYQQILGQGPKLLIQFQNNGVVDDSQLPKDRFSAERLKGVDSTLKIQPAKLEDSAVYLCASSSGLNYGYTFGSGTRLTVV.

This rearrangement joins TRBV6-5 to TRBJ2-2; TRBD1 matches 7 bases. From germline, CDR1 is MNHEY and CDR2 SVGAGI. J lost 3 bases, V lost 4 bases, and 8 bases had no gene match. The length of the CDR3 is 16 residues. CDR3 in DNA: TGTGCCAGCAGTTGGGTAGGGGGCAAGGACACCGGGGAGCTGTTTTTT. Its protein is CASSWVGGKDTGELFF.

This clone was counted once. The rearrangement uses TRBV11-2 and TRBJ2-1; D possibly uses TRBD1 or TRBD2 (5 bases each). Trimming left V 0 bases short and J 10 bases short, with 10 bases between. CDR1 and CDR2 from the germline V gene are SGHAT and FQNNGV. The CDR3 sequence is 13 residues long. CDR3 region: CASSLDLRGEQFF. The CDR3 DNA is TGTGCCAGCAGCTTAGATCTGAGGGGCGAGCAGTTCTTC.

V and J are TRBV6-6 and TRBJ2-7; D possibly corresponds to TRBD2 (5 bases). V lost 6 bases to trimming and J lost 0 bases, with 15 bases between them. Per germline, CDR1 MNHNY and CDR2 SVGAGI (reference sequence). This CDR3 has 15 amino acids. The CDR3 DNA follows: TGTGCCAGCAGCCTGGACTCCCCACTCTCCTACGAGCAGTACTTC. It translates to CASSLDSPLSYEQYF.

This clone was seen a few times. CDR3 protein: CASSMTVNTEAFF. For the CDR3, the DNA is TGTGCCAGCAGTATGACAGTGAACACTGAAGCTTTCTTT. V and J are TRBV13 and TRBJ1-1, with D possibly TRBD1 on 5 matching bases. The germline V and J ends were trimmed by 6 bases and 0 bases, with 8 bases remaining between them. The CDR3 extends over 13 amino acids. The V gene's germline CDR1 is PRHDT and CDR2 FYEKMQ (reference sequence).

The chain recombines TRBV7-9 with TRBJ2-5, with D perhaps TRBD1 or TRBD2 (5 bases each). Germline CDR1 reads SEHNR; CDR2 reads FQNEAQ (reference sequence). CDR3 length: 15 residues. The V end lost 5 bases, the J end lost 3 bases, and 16 bases lay between the germline ends. The CDR3: CASSHLAGREETQYF. The CDR3 DNA sequence: TGTGCCAGCAGCCATCTGGCAGGGCGGGAAGAGACCCAGTACTTC.

The rearrangement uses TRBV6-1 and TRBJ1-5; 9 bases map to TRBD1. V dropped 8 bases and J dropped 6; count of bases not matched to a gene: 11. CDR1 and CDR2 from the germline V gene are MNHNS and SASEGT. The CDR3 consists of 15 residues. The CDR3 is CASLEANRGLQPQHF. DNA for the CDR3: TGTGCCAGCCTCGAAGCCAACAGGGGGCTTCAGCCCCAGCATTTT.

The chain employs TRBV6-5 and TRBJ2-4; TRBD2 might be the D (6 bases). CDR1 and CDR2 (germline): MNHEY, SVGAGI. The CDR3 spans 13 residues. The ends were cut back, 6 bases at V and 9 bases at J, with 15 bases in the middle. The CDR3 spells CASREGESGIQYF. The CDR3, as DNA: TGTGCCAGCAGGGAGGGAGAAAGCGGCATTCAGTACTTC.

This clone appeared a few times. The CDR3 region is CASSYTGGLDGYTF. The CDR3 coding sequence is TGTGCCAGCAGCTACACAGGGGGGTTGGATGGCTACACCTTC. The V gene is TRBV11-2, the J gene TRBJ1-2, with 8 bases matching TRBD1. V shed 4 bases and J 6 bases; nucleotides not matched to a gene: 7. Germline V CDR1 and CDR2: SGHAT, FQNNGV. This CDR3 has 14 amino acids.

CDR3 DNA sequence: TGTGCCAGCTCAACGGAGGGTGATCAGCCCCAGCATTTT. This sequence encodes CASSTEGDQPQHF. The genes are TRBV18 and TRBJ1-5; D unresolved. Trimming shortened V by 5 bases and J by 5 bases, and 10 bases separated the two germline ends. The CDR3 length is 13 residues. Germline-derived CDR1 and CDR2 are KGHSH and LQKENI.

This chain uses TRBV7-3 with TRBJ1-1; 7 bases align to TRBD1. Looked up from germline, CDR1 is SGHTA and CDR2 is FQGTGA. The J segment lost 11 bases and the V segment lost 0 bases, leaving 12 bases of the junction unmatched. The CDR3 has 15 amino acids. CDR3 protein: CASSLTPADRLDAFF. The CDR3 DNA reads TGTGCCAGCAGCTTAACCCCCGCGGACAGGTTGGATGCTTTCTTT.

This sequence joins TRBV7-6 and TRBJ2-3; D unclear. CDR3 size: 15 residues. CDR1 and CDR2 (germline): SGHVS, FNYEAQ. Trimming pared 1 base from V and 0 bases from J, leaving 8 bases between. The CDR3: CASSLVGGSTDTQYF. The CDR3 DNA is TGTGCCAGCAGCTTAGTCGGCGGTAGCACAGATACGCAGTATTTT.

The gene calls are TRBV5-4 and TRBJ2-3, with D perhaps assigned TRBD1 or TRBD2 (5 bases each). The V end was cut by 8 bases, the J end by 2 bases, with 15 bases between. CDR1 and CDR2 (germline): SGHNT, YYREEE (reference sequence). The CDR3 has 14 amino acids. CDR3 DNA: TGTGCCAGTTATACAGGAGCGGCCACAGATACGCAGTATTTT. This translates into CASYTGAATDTQYF.

This chain joins TRBV9 and TRBJ1-1; perhaps TRBD1 as D (5 bases). Trimming took 4 bases from V and 6 from J, leaving 19 bases between them. Germline-derived CDR1 and CDR2 are SGDLS and YYNGEE. This CDR3 is built from 15 residues. CDR3 in DNA: TGTGCCAGCAGCCCCTTCGGGGGAGGCGTGGCTGAAGCTTTCTTT. Its protein is CASSPFGGGVAEAFF. The full variable domain, rest sourced from reference TRBV9 and TRBJ1-1, is DSGVTQTPKHLITATGQRVTLRCSPRSGDLSVYWYQQSLDQGLQFLIQYYNGEERAKGNILERFSAQQFPDLHSELNLSSLELGDSALYFCASSPFGGGVAEAFFGQGTRLTVV.

This chain connects TRBV6-6 to TRBJ2-4, with 9 bases identical to TRBD1. The J segment lost 6 bases and the V segment lost 6 bases, leaving 9 bases of the junction unmatched. Germline CDR1 reads MNHNY; CDR2 reads SVGAGI (reference sequence). CDR3 length: 15 residues. The CDR3 here is CASSPGQGERNIQYF. Here the CDR3 DNA reads TGTGCCAGCAGCCCGGGACAGGGAGAAAGAAACATTCAGTACTTC.

This clone was seen only a few times. The chain is built from TRBV29-1 and TRBJ1-1, with unresolved D. V lost 4 bases, J lost 4 bases, and 4 bases lay in between. Germline V gene sequence: CDR1 SQVTM, CDR2 ANQGSEA. CDR3 length equals 10 residues. As DNA, the CDR3 is TGCAGCGTTGTATTCACTGAAGCTTTCTTT. This gives the protein CSVVFTEAFF.

This clone came up once. The rearrangement links TRBV11-2 to TRBJ1-1; D is unresolved. Deletions cut 5 bases from V and 4 bases from J, with 14 bases between. Germline lookup yields CDR1 SGHAT and CDR2 FQNNGV. The CDR3 is 14 residues long. Written as DNA, the CDR3 is TGTGCCAGCAGCGCAACAAGTGTCGGCACTGAAGCTTTCTTT. It is translated as CASSATSVGTEAFF. The full variable domain, with the rest looked up from reference TRBV11-2 and TRBJ1-1, is EAGVAQSPRYKIIEKRQSVAFWCNPISGHATLYWYQQILGQGPKLLIQFQNNGVVDDSQLPKDRFSAERLKGVDSTLKIQPAKLEDSAVYLCASSATSVGTEAFFGQGTRLTVV.

V gene TRBV5-1 combines with J gene TRBJ1-1; 7 bases line up with TRBD1. This CDR3 region has 14 residues. Trimming removed 4 bases from V and 0 bases from J; junction bases left unmatched: 3. Germline V gives CDR1 SGHRS, CDR2 YFSETQ. Here the CDR3 DNA reads TGCGCCAGCAGCACACAGGGGTTGAACACTGAAGCTTTCTTT. Translating gives CASSTQGLNTEAFF.